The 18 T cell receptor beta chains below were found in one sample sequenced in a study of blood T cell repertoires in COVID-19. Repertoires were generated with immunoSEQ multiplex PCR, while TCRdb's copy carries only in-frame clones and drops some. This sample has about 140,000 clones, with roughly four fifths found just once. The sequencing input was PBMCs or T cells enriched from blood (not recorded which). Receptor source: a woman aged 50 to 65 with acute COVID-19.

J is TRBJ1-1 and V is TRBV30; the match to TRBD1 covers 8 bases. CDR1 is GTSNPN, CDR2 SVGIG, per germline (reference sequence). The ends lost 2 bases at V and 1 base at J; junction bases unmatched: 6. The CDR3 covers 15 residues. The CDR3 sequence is CAWSSQGQGNTEAFF. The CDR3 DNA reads TGTGCCTGGAGTTCCCAAGGACAGGGGAACACTGAAGCTTTCTTT.

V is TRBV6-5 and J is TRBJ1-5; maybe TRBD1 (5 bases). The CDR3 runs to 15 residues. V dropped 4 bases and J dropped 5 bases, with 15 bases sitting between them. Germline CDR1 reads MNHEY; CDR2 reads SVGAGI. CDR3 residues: CASSLGQPGHQPQHF. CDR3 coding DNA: TGTGCCAGCAGTTTGGGGCAGCCCGGGCATCAGCCCCAGCATTTT.

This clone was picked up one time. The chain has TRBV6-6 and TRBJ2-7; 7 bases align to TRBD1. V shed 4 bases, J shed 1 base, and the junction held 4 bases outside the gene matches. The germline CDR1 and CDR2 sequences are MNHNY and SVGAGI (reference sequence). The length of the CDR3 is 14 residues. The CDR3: CASSFPGQSYEQYF. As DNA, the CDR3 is TGTGCCAGCAGTTTCCCGGGACAGTCCTACGAGCAGTACTTC.

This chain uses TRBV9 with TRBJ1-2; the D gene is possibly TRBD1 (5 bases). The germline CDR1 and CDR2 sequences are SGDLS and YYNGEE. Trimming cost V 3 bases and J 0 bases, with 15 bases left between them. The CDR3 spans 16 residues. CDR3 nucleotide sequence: TGTGCCAGCAGCGCCCCCAGAGACAGATCTAACTATGGCTACACCTTC. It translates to CASSAPRDRSNYGYTF.

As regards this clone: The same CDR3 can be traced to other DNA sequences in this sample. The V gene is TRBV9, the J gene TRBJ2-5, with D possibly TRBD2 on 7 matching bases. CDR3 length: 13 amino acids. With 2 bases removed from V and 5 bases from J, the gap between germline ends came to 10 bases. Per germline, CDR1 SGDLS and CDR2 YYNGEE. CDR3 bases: TGTGCCAGCAGCGTGGGGGGGCAGGAGACCCAGTACTTC. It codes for CASSVGGQETQYF.

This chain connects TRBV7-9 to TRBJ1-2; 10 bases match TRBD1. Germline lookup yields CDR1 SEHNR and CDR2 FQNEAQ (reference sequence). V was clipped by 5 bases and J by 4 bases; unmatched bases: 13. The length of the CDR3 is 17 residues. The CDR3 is CASSRTWTGGSSYGYTF. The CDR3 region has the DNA TGTGCCAGCAGCCGAACCTGGACAGGGGGGAGCTCCTATGGCTACACCTTC.

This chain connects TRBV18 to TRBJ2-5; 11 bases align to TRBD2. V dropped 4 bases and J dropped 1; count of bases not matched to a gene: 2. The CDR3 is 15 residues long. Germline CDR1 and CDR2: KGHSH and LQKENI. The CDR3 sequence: CASSLGLAGQETQYF. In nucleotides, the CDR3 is TGTGCCAGCTCACTCGGACTAGCGGGCCAAGAGACCCAGTACTTC.

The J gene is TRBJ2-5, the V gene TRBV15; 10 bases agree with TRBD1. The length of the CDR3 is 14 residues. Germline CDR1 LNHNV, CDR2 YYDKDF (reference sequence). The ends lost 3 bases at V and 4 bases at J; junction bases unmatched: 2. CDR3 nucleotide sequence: TGTGCCACCAGCAGCAGGGACAGGGGAGAGACCCAGTACTTC. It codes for CATSSRDRGETQYF. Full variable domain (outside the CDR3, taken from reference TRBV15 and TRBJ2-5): DAMVIQNPRYQVTQFGKPVTLSCSQTLNHNVMYWYQQKSSQAPKLLFHYYDKDFNNEADTPDNFQSRRPNTSFCFLDIRSPGLGDTAMYLCATSSRDRGETQYFGPGTRLLVL.

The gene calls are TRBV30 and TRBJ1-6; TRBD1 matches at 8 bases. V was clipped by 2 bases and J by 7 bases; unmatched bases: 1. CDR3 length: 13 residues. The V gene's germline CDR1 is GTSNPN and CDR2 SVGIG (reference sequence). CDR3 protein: CAWSQGANSPLHF. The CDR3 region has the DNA TGTGCCTGGAGTCAGGGGGCGAATTCACCCCTCCACTTT.

The CDR3 region is CASSPGVGYGYTF. In DNA form, the CDR3 reads TGTGCCAGCAGCCCAGGGGTGGGCTATGGCTACACCTTC. The chain is built from TRBV14 and TRBJ1-2; possibly TRBD1 for D (6 bases). Germline assignment: CDR1 SGHDN and CDR2 FVKESK. V lost 4 bases and J 4 bases, leaving 10 bases between the germline ends. CDR3 size: 13 residues.

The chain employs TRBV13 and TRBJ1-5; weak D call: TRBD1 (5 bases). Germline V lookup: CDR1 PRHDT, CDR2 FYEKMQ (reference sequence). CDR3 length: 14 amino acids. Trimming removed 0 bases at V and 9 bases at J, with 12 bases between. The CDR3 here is CASSLGQEIAPQHF. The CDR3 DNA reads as TGTGCCAGCAGCTTAGGACAGGAGATCGCGCCCCAGCATTTT.

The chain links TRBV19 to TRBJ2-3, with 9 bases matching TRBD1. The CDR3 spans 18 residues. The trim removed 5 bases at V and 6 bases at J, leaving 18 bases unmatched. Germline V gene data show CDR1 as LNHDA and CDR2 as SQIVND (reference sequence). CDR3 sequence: CASSPMGLGDRDSDTQYF. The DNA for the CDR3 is TGTGCCAGTAGTCCGATGGGGCTTGGGGACAGGGATTCCGATACGCAGTATTTT.

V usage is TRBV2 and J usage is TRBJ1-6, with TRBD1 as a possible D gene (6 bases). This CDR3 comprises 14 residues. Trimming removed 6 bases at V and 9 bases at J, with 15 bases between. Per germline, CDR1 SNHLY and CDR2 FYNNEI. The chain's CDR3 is CASSSDRLGSPLHF. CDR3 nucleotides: TGTGCCAGCAGCTCCGACAGGCTGGGTTCACCCCTCCACTTT.

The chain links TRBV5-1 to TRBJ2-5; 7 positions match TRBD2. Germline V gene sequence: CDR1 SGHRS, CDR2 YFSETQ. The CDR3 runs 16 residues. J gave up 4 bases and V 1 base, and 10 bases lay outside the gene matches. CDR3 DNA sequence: TGCGCCAGCAGCTTGAACGGCGGGAGTAGGAGAGAGACCCAGTACTTC. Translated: CASSLNGGSRRETQYF.

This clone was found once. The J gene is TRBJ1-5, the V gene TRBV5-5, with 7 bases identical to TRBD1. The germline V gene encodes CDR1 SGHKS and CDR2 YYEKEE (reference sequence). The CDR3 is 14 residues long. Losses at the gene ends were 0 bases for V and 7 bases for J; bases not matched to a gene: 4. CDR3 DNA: TGTGCCAGCAGCTTGGAGTCAGGGGGACAGCCCCAGCATTTT. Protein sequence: CASSLESGGQPQHF.

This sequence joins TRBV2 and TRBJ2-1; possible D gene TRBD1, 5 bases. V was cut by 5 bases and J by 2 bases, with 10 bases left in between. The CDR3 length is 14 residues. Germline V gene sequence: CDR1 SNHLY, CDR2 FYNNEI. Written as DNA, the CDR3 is TGTGCCAGCAGTCGCCAGGGCCCCTACAATGAGCAGTTCTTC. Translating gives CASSRQGPYNEQFF.

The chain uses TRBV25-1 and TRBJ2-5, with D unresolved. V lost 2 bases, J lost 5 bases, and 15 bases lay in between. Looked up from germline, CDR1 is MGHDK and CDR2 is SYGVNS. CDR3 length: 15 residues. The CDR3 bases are TGTGCCAGCAGTGAAATAGCCGGCGCCGCGGAGACCCAGTACTTC. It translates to CASSEIAGAAETQYF.

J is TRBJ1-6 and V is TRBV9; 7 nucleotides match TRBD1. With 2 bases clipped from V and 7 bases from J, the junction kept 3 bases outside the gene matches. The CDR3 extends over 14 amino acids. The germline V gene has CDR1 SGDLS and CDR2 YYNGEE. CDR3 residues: CASSVRDRNSPLHF. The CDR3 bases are TGTGCCAGCAGCGTTAGGGACAGAAATTCACCCCTCCACTTT. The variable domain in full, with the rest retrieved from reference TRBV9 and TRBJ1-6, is DSGVTQTPKHLITATGQRVTLRCSPRSGDLSVYWYQQSLDQGLQFLIQYYNGEERAKGNILERFSAQQFPDLHSELNLSSLELGDSALYFCASSVRDRNSPLHFGNGTRLTVT.